One and the same sample provided the 3 T cell receptor beta chains below, sequenced in a study of T cell responses to AZD1222 COVID-19 vaccine. Only in-frame clones appear in the TCRdb table, and some are missing; sequencing was by immunoSEQ multiplex PCR. Of over 85,000 clones listed, 80% to 95% are singletons. This specimen consisted of peripheral blood, obtained 28 days after the second AZD1222 dose. These receptors were obtained from an adult who received the AZD1222 COVID-19 vaccine.

V usage is TRBV5-6 and J usage is TRBJ2-5; D perhaps matches TRBD2 (6 bases). This CDR3 comprises 13 residues. Trimming removed 4 bases at V and 6 bases at J, with 13 bases between. CDR1 and CDR2 from the germline V gene are SGHDT and YYEEEE. DNA of the CDR3: TGTGCCAGCAGCCACTCGGGGGAAAAGACCCAGTACTTC. It encodes CASSHSGEKTQYF.

The chain carries TRBV12-3 or TRBV12-4 and TRBJ2-4; tentatively, D is TRBD1 (6 bases). The CDR3 sequence is 12 residues long. With 6 bases removed from V and 8 bases from J, the gap between germline ends came to 11 bases. The CDR3 DNA follows: TGTGCCAGCAGCCAGGGGACGGACATTCAGTACTTC. Amino acid sequence: CASSQGTDIQYF.

V usage is TRBV29-1 and J usage is TRBJ1-1, with 8 bases that match TRBD1. Germline loops: CDR1 SQVTM, CDR2 ANQGSEA. J gave up 1 base and V 7 bases, and 2 bases lay outside the gene matches. This CDR3 has 12 residues. The CDR3: CSAGQGNTEAFF. As DNA, the CDR3 is TGCAGCGCTGGACAGGGGAACACTGAAGCTTTCTTT.